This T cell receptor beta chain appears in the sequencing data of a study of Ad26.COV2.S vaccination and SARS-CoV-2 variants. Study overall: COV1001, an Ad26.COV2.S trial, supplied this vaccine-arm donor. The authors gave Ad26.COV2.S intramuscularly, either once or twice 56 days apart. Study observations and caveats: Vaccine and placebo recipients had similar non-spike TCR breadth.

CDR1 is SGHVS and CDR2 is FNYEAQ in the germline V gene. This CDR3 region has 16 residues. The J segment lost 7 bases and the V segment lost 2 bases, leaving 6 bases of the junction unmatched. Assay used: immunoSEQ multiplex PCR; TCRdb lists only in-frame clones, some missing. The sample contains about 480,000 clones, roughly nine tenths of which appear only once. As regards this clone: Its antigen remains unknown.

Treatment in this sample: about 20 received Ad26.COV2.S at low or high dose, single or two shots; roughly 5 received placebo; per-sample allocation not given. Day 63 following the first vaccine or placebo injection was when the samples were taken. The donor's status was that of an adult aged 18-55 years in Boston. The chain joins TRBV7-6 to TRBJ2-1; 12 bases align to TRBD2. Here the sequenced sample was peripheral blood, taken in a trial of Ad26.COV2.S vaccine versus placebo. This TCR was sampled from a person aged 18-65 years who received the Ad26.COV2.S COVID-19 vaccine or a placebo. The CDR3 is CASSLTGTSGQNEQFF. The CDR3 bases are TGTGCCAGCAGCTTAACCGGGACTAGCGGGCAGAATGAGCAGTTCTTC. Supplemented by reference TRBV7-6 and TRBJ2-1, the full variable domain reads GAGVSQSPRYKVTKRGQDVALRCDPISGHVSLYWYRQALGQGPEFLTYFNYEAQQDKSGLPNDRFSAERPEGSISTLTIQRTEQRDSAMYRCASSLTGTSGQNEQFFGPGTRLTVL.